The 26 T cell receptor beta chains presented below share a single source sample, sequenced in a study of blood T cells in healthy people across ages (dated by TCRdb to about 2015). The method was 5' RACE. Instrument used: Illumina HiSeq 2500. The second PCR ran for about 6 to 11 cycles and used a J-beta primer mix along with a sample-barcoded 5' primer. The raw public reads went through TCRdb reprocessing: fastp at Q25, MiXCR clone calling, in-frame beta chains kept. Each entry merges the rows of one CDR3 protein and shows their most common DNA and genes. For this sample the table gives some 920,000 distinct CDR3 sequences, of which about 51% were detected only once. The ten largest clones add up to about a fifth of the sample. The material sequenced was blood. The receptors stem from a woman between 55 and 75 years old in good health.

This clonotype was detected a few times. This chain uses TRBV4-2 with TRBJ2-5, with D tentatively TRBD1 or TRBD2 (6 bases each). The germline V gene has CDR1 LGHNA and CDR2 YNFKEQ. Trimming took 1 base from V and 4 from J, leaving 19 bases between them. This CDR3 spans 17 amino acids. The CDR3 here is CASSQAGKGGHGETQYF. The CDR3 DNA sequence: TGTGCCAGCAGCCAAGCCGGGAAAGGGGGGCATGGAGAGACCCAGTACTTC.

The V and J genes are TRBV27 and TRBJ2-3; 16 bases are shared with TRBD2. V trimming: 5 bases; J trimming: 5 bases; junction bases outside the gene matches: 4. Per germline, CDR1 MNHEY and CDR2 SMNVEV (reference sequence). The CDR3 sequence is 16 residues long. CDR3 in amino acids: CASSLGTSGRVDTQYF. As DNA, the CDR3 is TGTGCCAGCAGTCTGGGGACTAGCGGGAGGGTAGATACGCAGTATTTT.

The gene calls are TRBV12-5 and TRBJ2-3; D remains unclear. CDR3 length: 14 amino acids. Per the germline V gene, CDR1 is LGHNT and CDR2 is FRNRAP. The germline V and J ends were trimmed by 2 bases and 2 bases, with 8 bases remaining between them. The CDR3 coding sequence is TGTGCTAGTGGTTTGAGCCAGGCCACAGATACGCAGTATTTT. Translated, it gives CASGLSQATDTQYF.

The genes are TRBV27 and TRBJ1-4, with unresolved D. V was clipped by 9 bases and J by 2 bases, with 16 bases between them. Germline V gene sequence: CDR1 MNHEY, CDR2 SMNVEV (reference sequence). The CDR3 length is 15 residues. The CDR3 nucleotides are TGTGCCAGTAGGACGGCGGGTATCACTAATGAAAAACTGTTTTTT. Its translation: CASRTAGITNEKLFF.

This clonotype was seen only a few times. This chain joins TRBV20-1 and TRBJ2-1; D may match TRBD1 or TRBD2 (5 bases each). This CDR3 spans 15 amino acids. The V and J ends lost 0 bases and 7 bases respectively, with 16 bases between them. Per the germline V gene, CDR1 is DFQATT and CDR2 is SNEGSKA (reference sequence). CDR3 nucleotides: TGCAGTGCTAGAGATCAGGGAGCGAGGATTAATGAGCAGTTCTTC. The encoded protein is CSARDQGARINEQFF.

The V call is TRBV12-3 or TRBV12-4, the J call TRBJ2-7; 9 bases fit TRBD1. J was trimmed by 3 bases and V by 6 bases; bases with no gene match: 6. This CDR3 is 14 amino acids long. As DNA, the CDR3 is TGTGCCAGCAGGATCGGGACAGGGAACTACGAGCAGTACTTC. Translated: CASRIGTGNYEQYF.

The chain carries TRBV5-1 and TRBJ1-1; D gene uncertain. Looked up from germline, CDR1 is SGHRS and CDR2 is YFSETQ. The CDR3 runs to 14 residues. The V gene lost 4 bases and the J gene lost 7 bases, with 17 bases spanning the gap. The CDR3 sequence: CASSGVTGSDEAFF. The CDR3 DNA reads TGCGCCAGCAGCGGAGTCACGGGGTCGGATGAAGCTTTCTTT.

V gene TRBV7-2 combines with J gene TRBJ2-7; D is unresolved. CDR1 and CDR2 from the germline V gene are SGHTA and FQGNSA. The CDR3 is 14 residues long. V was cut by 2 bases and J by 5 bases, with 13 bases left in between. CDR3 nucleotides: TGTGCCAGCAGCTTAACACCCTCTGTCGACGAGCAGTACTTC. Translated, it gives CASSLTPSVDEQYF. The complete variable domain, with remaining parts taken from reference TRBV7-2 and TRBJ2-7, reads GAGVSQSPSNKVTEKGKDVELRCDPISGHTALYWYRQSLGQGLEFLIYFQGNSAPDKSGLPSDRFSAERTGGSVSTLTIQRTQQEDSAVYLCASSLTPSVDEQYFGPGTRLTVT.

The V call is TRBV28, the J call TRBJ2-1; 8 bases are shared with TRBD2. CDR3 length: 16 amino acids. V gave up 5 bases and J gave up 2 bases; unmatched junction bases: 8. The germline V gene encodes CDR1 MDHEN and CDR2 SYDVKM. The CDR3 loop is CASSITGRAAYNEQFF. Here the CDR3 DNA reads TGTGCCAGCAGTATTACCGGGAGGGCCGCCTACAATGAGCAGTTCTTC.

The chain combines TRBV28 with TRBJ1-4, with D possibly being TRBD1 (5 bases). Per the germline V gene, CDR1 is MDHEN and CDR2 is SYDVKM. This CDR3 is 15 amino acids long. The V and J ends lost 7 bases and 7 bases respectively, with 19 bases between them. CDR3 protein: CASNPSGQLGEKLFF. DNA for the CDR3: TGTGCCAGCAACCCCTCGGGGCAGCTCGGTGAAAAACTGTTTTTT.

This clonotype appeared many times. The chain carries TRBV7-2 and TRBJ2-5; maybe TRBD1 (5 bases). Germline V CDR1 and CDR2: SGHTA, FQGNSA. Trimming cost V 5 bases and J 5 bases, with 9 bases left between them. The CDR3 contains 12 residues. CDR3 loop: CASSRAGETQYF. CDR3 bases: TGTGCCAGCAGCCGAGCAGGGGAGACCCAGTACTTC.

The chain employs TRBV6-1 and TRBJ2-5, with D tentatively TRBD1 (6 bases). The CDR3 loop spans 14 amino acids. V lost 6 bases to trimming and J lost 4 bases, with 15 bases between them. Germline loops: CDR1 MNHNS, CDR2 SASEGT. CDR3 sequence reads: CASRGTLTRETQYF. CDR3 in DNA: TGTGCCAGCAGAGGGACACTGACCAGAGAGACCCAGTACTTC.

This rearrangement joins TRBV15 to TRBJ2-5; unclear D gene. The CDR3 has 13 residues. Germline CDR1 reads LNHNV; CDR2 reads YYDKDF (reference sequence). Trimming pared 2 bases from V and 5 bases from J, leaving 9 bases between. CDR3 loop: CATSRLQTETQYF. The CDR3 DNA sequence: TGTGCCACCAGCAGACTCCAAACGGAGACCCAGTACTTC.

The chain employs TRBV12-3 or TRBV12-4 and TRBJ2-3; TRBD2 matches 9 bases. V gave up 3 bases and J gave up 3 bases; unmatched junction bases: 13. This CDR3 spans 18 amino acids. The CDR3 reads CASSFATSGGGDTDTQYF. The DNA of the CDR3 is TGTGCCAGCAGTTTCGCGACTAGCGGAGGCGGGGATACAGATACGCAGTATTTT.

The chain couples TRBV18 to TRBJ2-1; 9 bases match TRBD2. The CDR3 contains 15 residues. Germline V gene lookup returns CDR1 KGHSH and CDR2 LQKENI. V lost 3 bases to trimming and J lost 5 bases; unmatched junction nucleotides: 5. The CDR3 region has the DNA TGTGCCAGCTCACCCCGCCAGCGGGAGGACAATGAGCAGTTCTTC. This translates into CASSPRQREDNEQFF.

This clonotype was detected a few times. The chain joins TRBV9 to TRBJ1-2, with 9 bases lining up with TRBD1. The germline gives CDR1 SGDLS, CDR2 YYNGEE. V was pared by 3 bases and J by 7 bases, with 13 bases of the junction left unmatched. The length of the CDR3 is 16 residues. The CDR3 region has the DNA TGTGCCAGCAGCGGGAGAACTGGGACAGGGCAAGGTGGCTACACCTTC. Translation gives CASSGRTGTGQGGYTF. The full variable domain, in which reference TRBV9 and TRBJ1-2 provide the parts outside the CDR3, is DSGVTQTPKHLITATGQRVTLRCSPRSGDLSVYWYQQSLDQGLQFLIQYYNGEERAKGNILERFSAQQFPDLHSELNLSSLELGDSALYFCASSGRTGTGQGGYTFGSGTRLTVV.

The chain recombines TRBV12-3 or TRBV12-4 with TRBJ2-1; 10 bases agree with TRBD2. The CDR3 has 14 amino acids. Trimming cost V 6 bases and J 6 bases; bases outside gene matches: 5. CDR3 in DNA: TGTGCCAGCAGCGTTAGCGGGAGGTTCAATGAGCAGTTCTTC. This codes for CASSVSGRFNEQFF.

This clonotype has a count of ten or more. This chain links TRBV7-2 with TRBJ2-7, with D tentatively TRBD1 (5 bases). Deletions cut 1 base from V and 2 bases from J, with 9 bases between. The CDR3 consists of 14 residues. Germline V gene data show CDR1 as SGHTA and CDR2 as FQGNSA. This CDR3 is CASSLGGGPYEQYF. The DNA for the CDR3 is TGTGCCAGCAGCTTAGGGGGCGGACCCTACGAGCAGTACTTC.

Here the CDR3 DNA reads TGCAGCGTTGTAAGGGGGCTAAATGAAAAACTGTTTTTT. It codes for CSVVRGLNEKLFF. The chain carries TRBV29-1 and TRBJ1-4, with TRBD1 matching over 7 bases. CDR3 size: 13 residues. With 4 bases clipped from V and 5 bases from J, the junction kept 4 bases outside the gene matches. CDR1 is SQVTM, CDR2 ANQGSEA, per germline.

The chain couples TRBV12-3 or TRBV12-4 to TRBJ2-5; weak D call: TRBD2 (5 bases). This CDR3 is built from 12 residues. Trimming cost V 10 bases and J 2 bases, with 11 bases left between them. CDR3 residues: CATRREQETQYF. CDR3 coding DNA: TGTGCCACCCGCCGGGAACAAGAGACCCAGTACTTC.

CDR3 protein: CSVSRDSNEQFF. Here the CDR3 DNA reads TGCAGCGTTTCTCGGGATAGCAATGAGCAGTTCTTC. The V and J genes are TRBV29-1 and TRBJ2-1; a weak D match, TRBD2 (5 bases). The germline V gene has CDR1 SQVTM and CDR2 ANQGSEA. The ends were cut back, 5 bases at V and 6 bases at J, with 11 bases in the middle. The CDR3 sequence is 12 residues long.

The V call is TRBV4-3, the J call TRBJ2-1, with 10 nucleotides matching TRBD2. The J call could be wrong; TRBJ2-7 is a better fit for the DNA end. From germline, CDR1 is LGHNA and CDR2 YSLEER. The length of the CDR3 is 15 residues. The CDR3 sequence: CASSQSLAGGNEQYF. The DNA for the CDR3 is TGCGCCAGCAGCCAATCCTTAGCGGGAGGCAATGAGCAGTACTTC.

This chain links TRBV20-1 with TRBJ2-3; 8 bases agree with TRBD2. The V segment lost 3 bases and the J segment 0 bases; nucleotides outside the gene matches: 2. From germline, CDR1 is DFQATT and CDR2 SNEGSKA (reference sequence). There are 14 residues in the CDR3. The chain's CDR3 is CSASGRVSTDTQYF. The CDR3 DNA is TGCAGTGCTAGCGGGAGGGTGAGCACAGATACGCAGTATTTT.

The CDR3 is CASSSTSGTHNEQYF. In DNA form, the CDR3 reads TGTGCCAGCAGTTCGACTAGCGGGACCCACAATGAGCAGTACTTC. The chain couples TRBV7-2 to TRBJ2-5, with 11 positions matching TRBD2. CDR1 SGHTA and CDR2 FQGNSA come from the germline V gene. The trim removed 6 bases at V and 11 bases at J, leaving 14 bases unmatched. This CDR3 is built from 15 residues. The full variable domain, with the rest looked up from reference TRBV7-2 and TRBJ2-5, is GAGVSQSPSNKVTEKGKDVELRCDPISGHTALYWYRQSLGQGLEFLIYFQGNSAPDKSGLPSDRFSAERTGGSVSTLTIQRTQQEDSAVYLCASSSTSGTHNEQYFGPGTRLLVL.

The V call is TRBV4-3, the J call TRBJ2-7; 10 nucleotides match TRBD1. Germline V lookup: CDR1 LGHNA, CDR2 YSLEER. The CDR3 length is 16 residues. Trimming at V came to 1 base and at J to 5 bases, leaving 8 bases not matched to a gene. The CDR3 nucleotides read TGCGCCAGCAGCCAAGGTACCGGGACAGGGGCAGACGAGCAGTACTTC. It translates to CASSQGTGTGADEQYF.

The chain has TRBV5-1 and TRBJ1-4; a weak D match, TRBD1 (6 bases). Germline V gives CDR1 SGHRS, CDR2 YFSETQ. CDR3 length equals 17 residues. Trimming pared 4 bases from V and 6 bases from J, leaving 22 bases between. In DNA, the CDR3 is TGCGCCAGCAGCCCCAATCCTGGGGGCGGTAAGGATGAAAAACTGTTTTTT. Translated: CASSPNPGGGKDEKLFF.